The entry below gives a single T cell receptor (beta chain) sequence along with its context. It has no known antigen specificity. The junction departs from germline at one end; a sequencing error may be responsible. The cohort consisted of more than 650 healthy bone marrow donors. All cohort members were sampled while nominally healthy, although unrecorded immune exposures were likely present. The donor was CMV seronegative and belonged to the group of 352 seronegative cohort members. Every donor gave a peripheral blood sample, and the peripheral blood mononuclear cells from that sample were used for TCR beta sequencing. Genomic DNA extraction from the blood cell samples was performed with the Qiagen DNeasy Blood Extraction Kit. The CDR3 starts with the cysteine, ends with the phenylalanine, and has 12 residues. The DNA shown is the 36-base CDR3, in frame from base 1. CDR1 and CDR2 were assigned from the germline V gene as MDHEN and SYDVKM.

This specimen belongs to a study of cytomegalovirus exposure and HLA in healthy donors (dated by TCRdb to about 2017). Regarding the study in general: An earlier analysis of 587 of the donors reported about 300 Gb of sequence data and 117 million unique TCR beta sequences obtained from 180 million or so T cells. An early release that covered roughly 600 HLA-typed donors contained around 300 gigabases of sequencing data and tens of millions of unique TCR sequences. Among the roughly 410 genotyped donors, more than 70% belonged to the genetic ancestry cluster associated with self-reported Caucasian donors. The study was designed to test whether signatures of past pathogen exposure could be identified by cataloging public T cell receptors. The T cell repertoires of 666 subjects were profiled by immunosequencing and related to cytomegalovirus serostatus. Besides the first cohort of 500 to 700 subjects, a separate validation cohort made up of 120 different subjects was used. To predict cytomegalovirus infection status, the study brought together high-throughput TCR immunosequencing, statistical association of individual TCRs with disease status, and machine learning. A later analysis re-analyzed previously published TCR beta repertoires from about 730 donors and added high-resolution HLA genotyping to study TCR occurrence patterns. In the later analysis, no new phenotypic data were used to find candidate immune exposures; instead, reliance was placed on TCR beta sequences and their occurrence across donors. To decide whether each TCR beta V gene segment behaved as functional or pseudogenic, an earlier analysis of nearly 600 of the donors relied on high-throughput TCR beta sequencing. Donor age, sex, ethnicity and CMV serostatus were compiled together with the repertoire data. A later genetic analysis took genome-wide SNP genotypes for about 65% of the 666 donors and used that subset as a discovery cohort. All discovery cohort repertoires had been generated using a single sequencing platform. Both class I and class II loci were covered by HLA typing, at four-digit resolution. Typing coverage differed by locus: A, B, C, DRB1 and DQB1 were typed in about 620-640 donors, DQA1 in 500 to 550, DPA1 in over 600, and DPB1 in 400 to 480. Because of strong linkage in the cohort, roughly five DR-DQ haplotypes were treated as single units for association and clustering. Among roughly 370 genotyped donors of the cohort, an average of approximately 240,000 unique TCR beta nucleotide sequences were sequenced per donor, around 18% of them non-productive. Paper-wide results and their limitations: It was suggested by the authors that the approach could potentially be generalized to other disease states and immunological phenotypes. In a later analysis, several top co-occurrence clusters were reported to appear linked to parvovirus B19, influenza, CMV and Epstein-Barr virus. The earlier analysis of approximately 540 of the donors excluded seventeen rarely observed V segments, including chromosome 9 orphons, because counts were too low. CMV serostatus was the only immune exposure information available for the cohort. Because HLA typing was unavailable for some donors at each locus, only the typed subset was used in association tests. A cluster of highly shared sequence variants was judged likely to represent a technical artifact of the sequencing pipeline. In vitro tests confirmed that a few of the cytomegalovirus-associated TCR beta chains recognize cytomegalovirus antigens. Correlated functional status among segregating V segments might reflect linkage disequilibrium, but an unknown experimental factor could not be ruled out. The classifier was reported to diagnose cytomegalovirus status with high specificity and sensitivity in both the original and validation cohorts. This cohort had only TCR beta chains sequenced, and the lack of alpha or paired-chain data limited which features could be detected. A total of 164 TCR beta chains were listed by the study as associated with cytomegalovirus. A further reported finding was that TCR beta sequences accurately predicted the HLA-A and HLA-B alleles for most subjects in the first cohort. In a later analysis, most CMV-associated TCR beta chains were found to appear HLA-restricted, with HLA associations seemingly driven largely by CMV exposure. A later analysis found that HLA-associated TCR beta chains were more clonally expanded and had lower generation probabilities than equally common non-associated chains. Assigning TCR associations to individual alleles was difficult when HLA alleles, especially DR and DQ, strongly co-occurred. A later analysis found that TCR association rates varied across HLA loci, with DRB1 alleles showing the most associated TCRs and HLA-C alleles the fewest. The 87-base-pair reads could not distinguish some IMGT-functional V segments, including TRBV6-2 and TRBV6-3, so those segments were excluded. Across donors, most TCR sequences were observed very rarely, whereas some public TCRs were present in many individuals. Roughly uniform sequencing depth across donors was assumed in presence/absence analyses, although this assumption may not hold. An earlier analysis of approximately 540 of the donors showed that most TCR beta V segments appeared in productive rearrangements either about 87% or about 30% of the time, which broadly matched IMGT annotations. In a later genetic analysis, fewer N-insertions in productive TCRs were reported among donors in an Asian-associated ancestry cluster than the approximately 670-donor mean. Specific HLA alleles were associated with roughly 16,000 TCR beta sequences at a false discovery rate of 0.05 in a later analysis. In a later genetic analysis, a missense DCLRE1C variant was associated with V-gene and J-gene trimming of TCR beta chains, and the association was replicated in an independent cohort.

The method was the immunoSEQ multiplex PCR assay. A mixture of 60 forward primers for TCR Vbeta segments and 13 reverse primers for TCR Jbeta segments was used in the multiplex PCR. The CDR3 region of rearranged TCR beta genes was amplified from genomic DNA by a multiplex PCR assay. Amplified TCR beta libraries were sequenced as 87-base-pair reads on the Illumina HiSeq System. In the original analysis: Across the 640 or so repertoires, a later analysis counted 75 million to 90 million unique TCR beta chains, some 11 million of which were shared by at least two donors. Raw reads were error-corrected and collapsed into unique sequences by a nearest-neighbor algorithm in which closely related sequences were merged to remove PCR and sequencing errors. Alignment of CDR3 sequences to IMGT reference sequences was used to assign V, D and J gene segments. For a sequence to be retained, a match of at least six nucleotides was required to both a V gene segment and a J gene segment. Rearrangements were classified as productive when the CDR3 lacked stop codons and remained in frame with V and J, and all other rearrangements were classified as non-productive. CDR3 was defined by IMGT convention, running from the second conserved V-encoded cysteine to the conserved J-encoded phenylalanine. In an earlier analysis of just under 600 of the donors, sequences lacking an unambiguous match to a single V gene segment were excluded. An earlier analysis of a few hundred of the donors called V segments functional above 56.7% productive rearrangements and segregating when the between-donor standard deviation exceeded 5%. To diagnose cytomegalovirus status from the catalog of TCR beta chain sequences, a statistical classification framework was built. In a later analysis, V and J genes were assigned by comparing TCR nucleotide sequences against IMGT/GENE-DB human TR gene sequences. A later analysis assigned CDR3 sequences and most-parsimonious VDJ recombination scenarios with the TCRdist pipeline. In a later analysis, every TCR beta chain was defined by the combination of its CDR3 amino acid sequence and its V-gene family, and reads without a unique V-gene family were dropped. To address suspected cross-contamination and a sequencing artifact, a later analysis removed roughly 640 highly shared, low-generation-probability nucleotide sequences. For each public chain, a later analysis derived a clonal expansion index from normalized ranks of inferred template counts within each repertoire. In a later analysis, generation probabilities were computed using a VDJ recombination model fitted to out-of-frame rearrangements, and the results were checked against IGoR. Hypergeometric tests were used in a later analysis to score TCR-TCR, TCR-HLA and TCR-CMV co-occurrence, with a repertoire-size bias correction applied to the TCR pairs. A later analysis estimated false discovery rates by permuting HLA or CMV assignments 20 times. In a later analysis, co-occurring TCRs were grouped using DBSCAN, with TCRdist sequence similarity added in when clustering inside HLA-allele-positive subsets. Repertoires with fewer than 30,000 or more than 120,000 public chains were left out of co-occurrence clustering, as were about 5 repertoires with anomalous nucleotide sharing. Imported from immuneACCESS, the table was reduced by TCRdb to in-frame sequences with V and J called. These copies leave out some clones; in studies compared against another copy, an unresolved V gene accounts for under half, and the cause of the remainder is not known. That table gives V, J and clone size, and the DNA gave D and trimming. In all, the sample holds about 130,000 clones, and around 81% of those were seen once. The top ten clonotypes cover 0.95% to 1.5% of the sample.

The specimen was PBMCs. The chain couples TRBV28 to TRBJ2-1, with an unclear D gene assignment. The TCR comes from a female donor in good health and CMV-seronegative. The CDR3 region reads CASINSNNEQFF. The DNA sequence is TGTGCCAGCATCAACTCCAACAATGAGCAGTTCTTC.